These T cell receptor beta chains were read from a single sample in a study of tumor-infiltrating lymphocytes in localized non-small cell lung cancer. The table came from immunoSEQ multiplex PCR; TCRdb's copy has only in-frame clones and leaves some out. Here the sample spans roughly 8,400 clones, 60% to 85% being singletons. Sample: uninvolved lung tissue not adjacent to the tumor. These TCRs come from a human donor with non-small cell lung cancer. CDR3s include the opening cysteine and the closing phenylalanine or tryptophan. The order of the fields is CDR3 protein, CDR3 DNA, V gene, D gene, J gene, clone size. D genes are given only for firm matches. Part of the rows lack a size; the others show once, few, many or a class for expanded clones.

cdr3_aa: CASSLFTGQDYGYTF
cdr3_nt: TGTGCCAGCAGTTTATTCACAGGGCAGGACTATGGCTACACCTTC
v_call: TRBV28
d_call: NA
j_call: TRBJ1-2
clone_size: NA

cdr3_aa: CASSDVGGRGQPQHF
cdr3_nt: TGTGCCAGCAGTGACGTAGGAGGGCGAGGTCAGCCCCAGCATTTT
v_call: TRBV6-1
d_call: NA
j_call: TRBJ1-5
clone_size: once

cdr3_aa: CASSLGLGAGGYTF
cdr3_nt: TGTGCCAGCAGTTTAGGGTTGGGCGCAGGTGGCTACACCTTC
v_call: TRBV27
d_call: NA
j_call: TRBJ1-2
clone_size: large

cdr3_aa: CASSQGREETQYF
cdr3_nt: TGTGCCAGCAGCCAGGGCAGGGAAGAGACCCAGTACTTC
v_call: TRBV11-2
d_call: NA
j_call: TRBJ2-5
clone_size: NA

cdr3_aa: CAWSGQGDQPQHF
cdr3_nt: TGTGCCTGGAGTGGACAGGGGGACCAGCCCCAGCATTTT
v_call: TRBV30
d_call: TRBD1
j_call: TRBJ1-5
clone_size: once

cdr3_aa: CASSEWWARGYTF
cdr3_nt: TGTGCCAGCAGTGAATGGTGGGCGAGGGGCTACACCTTC
v_call: TRBV6-1
d_call: NA
j_call: TRBJ1-2
clone_size: NA

cdr3_aa: CASSESGGWRTEAFF
cdr3_nt: TGTGCCAGCAGTGAATCCGGGGGGTGGAGAACTGAAGCTTTCTTT
v_call: TRBV25-1
d_call: NA
j_call: TRBJ1-1
clone_size: NA

cdr3_aa: CASSPGTVNEQFF
cdr3_nt: TGTGCCAGCAGTCCCGGGACCGTCAATGAGCAGTTCTTC
v_call: TRBV6-5
d_call: NA
j_call: TRBJ2-1
clone_size: NA

cdr3_aa: CASQLPTGYEQYF
cdr3_nt: TGTGCCAGCCAGCTTCCCACAGGTTACGAGCAGTACTTC
v_call: TRBV5-5
d_call: NA
j_call: TRBJ2-7
clone_size: NA

cdr3_aa: CASSLGARTLNEQFF
cdr3_nt: TGCGCCAGCAGCTTGGGGGCTAGAACTCTGAATGAGCAGTTCTTC
v_call: TRBV5-1
d_call: NA
j_call: TRBJ2-1
clone_size: NA

cdr3_aa: CASSLSGSYEQYF
cdr3_nt: TGTGCCAGCAGCCTCAGCGGCTCCTACGAGCAGTACTTC
v_call: TRBV7-8
d_call: NA
j_call: TRBJ2-7
clone_size: NA

cdr3_aa: CASSSQDRGGYGYTF
cdr3_nt: TGTGCCAGCAGCTCCCAGGACAGGGGAGGCTATGGCTACACCTTC
v_call: TRBV7-3
d_call: TRBD1
j_call: TRBJ1-2
clone_size: NA

cdr3_aa: CASSELQGTEAFF
cdr3_nt: TGTGCCAGCAGCGAACTACAGGGCACTGAAGCTTTCTTT
v_call: TRBV4-2
d_call: NA
j_call: TRBJ1-1
clone_size: NA

cdr3_aa: CASSQSKSVNTEAFF
cdr3_nt: TGCGCCAGCAGTCAATCTAAATCGGTGAACACTGAAGCTTTCTTT
v_call: TRBV23-1
d_call: NA
j_call: TRBJ1-1
clone_size: NA

cdr3_aa: CASSYTQGNQPQHF
cdr3_nt: TGTGCCAGCAGTTACACCCAGGGGAATCAGCCCCAGCATTTT
v_call: TRBV6-6
d_call: NA
j_call: TRBJ1-5
clone_size: NA

cdr3_aa: CASSLSDRGLYGYTF
cdr3_nt: TGTGCCAGCAGCTTGAGTGACAGGGGGCTGTATGGCTACACCTTC
v_call: TRBV5-6
d_call: TRBD1
j_call: TRBJ1-2
clone_size: NA

cdr3_aa: CASSFNGTSGFTDTQYF
cdr3_nt: TGTGCCAGCAGTTTCAACGGGACTAGCGGGTTCACAGATACGCAGTATTTT
v_call: TRBV27
d_call: TRBD2
j_call: TRBJ2-3
clone_size: NA

cdr3_aa: CVRSPSSGGTQYF
cdr3_nt: TGTGTCAGAAGCCCGTCCAGTGGTGGGACCCAGTACTTC
v_call: TRBV7-5
d_call: NA
j_call: TRBJ2-5
clone_size: NA

cdr3_aa: CASSPGGGTEAFF
cdr3_nt: TGCGCCAGCAGCCCTGGAGGCGGCACTGAAGCTTTCTTT
v_call: TRBV5-1
d_call: NA
j_call: TRBJ1-1
clone_size: NA

cdr3_aa: CASSVRSDRQGLSYEQYF
cdr3_nt: TGTGCCAGCAGTGTTCGATCGGACCGACAGGGATTGTCCTACGAGCAGTACTTC
v_call: TRBV2
d_call: TRBD1
j_call: TRBJ2-7
clone_size: NA

cdr3_aa: CAGTISGNTIYF
cdr3_nt: TGTGCCGGTACCATCTCTGGAAACACCATATATTTT
v_call: TRBV2
d_call: NA
j_call: TRBJ1-3
clone_size: NA

cdr3_aa: CASSRGAGANVLTF
cdr3_nt: TGTGCCAGTAGTAGAGGGGCTGGGGCCAACGTCCTGACTTTC
v_call: TRBV19
d_call: NA
j_call: TRBJ2-6
clone_size: few

cdr3_aa: CASSSPGQGQETQYF
cdr3_nt: TGCGCCAGCAGCTCCCCGGGACAGGGCCAAGAGACCCAGTACTTC
v_call: TRBV5-1
d_call: TRBD1
j_call: TRBJ2-5
clone_size: NA

cdr3_aa: CAISESRAEAFF
cdr3_nt: TGTGCCATCAGTGAGTCGAGGGCTGAAGCTTTCTTT
v_call: TRBV10-3
d_call: NA
j_call: TRBJ1-1
clone_size: NA

cdr3_aa: CASSNPADRGASGELFF
cdr3_nt: TGTGCCAGTAGTAACCCGGCGGACAGGGGGGCCTCCGGGGAGCTGTTTTTT
v_call: TRBV19
d_call: TRBD1
j_call: TRBJ2-2
clone_size: few

cdr3_aa: CATSRDSRIYYGYTF
cdr3_nt: TGTGCCACCAGCAGAGATAGCAGGATTTACTATGGCTACACCTTC
v_call: TRBV15
d_call: NA
j_call: TRBJ1-2
clone_size: NA

cdr3_aa: CASSLLAVSTDTQYF
cdr3_nt: TGTGCCAGCAGCTTACTAGCGGTCAGCACAGATACGCAGTATTTT
v_call: TRBV6-6
d_call: TRBD2
j_call: TRBJ2-3
clone_size: NA

cdr3_aa: CASSPLTGQAGDGYTF
cdr3_nt: TGTGCCAGCAGCCCATTGACCGGACAGGCCGGCGATGGCTACACCTTC
v_call: TRBV5-6
d_call: TRBD1
j_call: TRBJ1-2
clone_size: NA

cdr3_aa: CASSRLEGQSGNTIYF
cdr3_nt: TGCGCCAGCAGCCGCCTAGAGGGGCAGTCTGGAAACACCATATATTTT
v_call: TRBV4-1
d_call: NA
j_call: TRBJ1-3
clone_size: few

cdr3_aa: CASSLQNTEAFF
cdr3_nt: TGTGCCAGCAGTTTACAGAACACTGAAGCTTTCTTT
v_call: TRBV28
d_call: NA
j_call: TRBJ1-1
clone_size: once

cdr3_aa: CSARGRYEQYF
cdr3_nt: TGCAGTGCTAGAGGAAGGTACGAGCAGTACTTC
v_call: TRBV20-1
d_call: NA
j_call: TRBJ2-7
clone_size: few

cdr3_aa: CASSHWAGGYNEQFF
cdr3_nt: TGTGCCAGCAGCCACTGGGCGGGCGGATACAATGAGCAGTTCTTC
v_call: TRBV13
d_call: NA
j_call: TRBJ2-1
clone_size: NA

cdr3_aa: CASSPRREDTQYF
cdr3_nt: TGTGCCAGCAGCCCTAGGAGGGAGGATACGCAGTATTTT
v_call: TRBV7-8
d_call: NA
j_call: TRBJ2-3
clone_size: NA

cdr3_aa: CASSGTGGTDTQYF
cdr3_nt: TGTGCCAGCAGTGGGACAGGGGGAACAGATACGCAGTATTTT
v_call: TRBV27
d_call: TRBD1
j_call: TRBJ2-3
clone_size: NA

cdr3_aa: CASSPQETQYF
cdr3_nt: TGTGCCAGCAGCCCACAAGAGACCCAGTACTTC
v_call: TRBV6-6
d_call: NA
j_call: TRBJ2-5
clone_size: NA

cdr3_aa: CASIFYEEETQYF
cdr3_nt: TGTGCCAGCATTTTCTATGAGGAAGAGACCCAGTACTTC
v_call: TRBV2
d_call: NA
j_call: TRBJ2-5
clone_size: few

cdr3_aa: CASSLGTSGSGYEQYF
cdr3_nt: TGCGCCAGCAGCCTCGGGACTAGCGGGAGTGGGTACGAGCAGTACTTC
v_call: TRBV4-1
d_call: TRBD2
j_call: TRBJ2-7
clone_size: NA